What follows are 13 T cell receptor beta chains derived from one specimen sequenced in a study of shared clonotypes between healthy human individuals. Naive-designated CD8 cells lacked CD45RO, were positively enriched for CCR7, and omitted terminally differentiated effector memory CD45RA+ cells. The assay was immunoSEQ multiplex PCR, and TCRdb's table has in-frame clones only and misses some. The repertoire holds about 580,000 clones, with roughly 98% as singletons. The material sequenced was naive CD8+ T cells sorted from blood. These receptor sequences come from a man under 40 in good health.

The table lists this clone with a count of one. The chain joins TRBV29-1 to TRBJ2-1, with a tentative D call TRBD2 (5 bases). In germline, CDR1 is SQVTM, CDR2 ANQGSEA. CDR3 length: 13 residues. As DNA, the CDR3 is TGCAGTATGAAAGGAGGTCCCCACAATGAGCAGTTCTTC. Encoded protein: CSMKGGPHNEQFF.

The sample holds one count of this clone. The chain is built from TRBV19 and TRBJ1-1, with 9 bases fitting TRBD1. Looked up from germline, CDR1 is LNHDA and CDR2 is SQIVND (reference sequence). J lost 5 bases, V lost 7 bases, and 14 bases had no gene match. The CDR3 spans 16 residues. The CDR3 nucleotides are TGTGCCAGTAACTTGAAATACTGGGACAGGGCTACTGAAGCTTTCTTT. Translation gives CASNLKYWDRATEAFF.

V and J are TRBV27 and TRBJ2-3, with a weak D call TRBD1 (6 bases). Per the germline V gene, CDR1 is MNHEY and CDR2 is SMNVEV (reference sequence). CDR3 length: 14 residues. Deletions cut 5 bases from V and 3 bases from J, with 12 bases between. CDR3 nucleotide sequence: TGTGCCAGCAGTGAACAGGGTGGGACAGATACGCAGTATTTT. It encodes CASSEQGGTDTQYF.

This chain connects TRBV7-8 to TRBJ2-5; D is unclear. The CDR3 runs to 15 residues. V lost 3 bases to trimming and J lost 0 bases, with 11 bases between them. In germline, CDR1 is SGHVS, CDR2 FQNEAQ. The CDR3 region has the DNA TGTGCCAGCAGCTTGGGGTCCAAGTACCAAGAGACCCAGTACTTC. Translating gives CASSLGSKYQETQYF.

The chain couples TRBV27 to TRBJ1-1; D ambiguous. The germline CDR1 and CDR2 sequences are MNHEY and SMNVEV (reference sequence). The V end was cut by 6 bases, the J end by 11 bases, with 13 bases between. The CDR3 runs to 11 residues. CDR3: CASRTHWKAFF. In DNA, the CDR3 is TGTGCCAGCAGGACACACTGGAAGGCTTTCTTT.

This sequence joins TRBV7-9 and TRBJ2-3; D gene uncertain. Deletions cut 4 bases from V and 1 base from J, with 9 bases between. CDR1 SEHNR and CDR2 FQNEAQ come from the germline V gene (reference sequence). CDR3 length equals 14 residues. The CDR3 nucleotides are TGTGCCAGCAGCTCAAACACACGCACAGATACGCAGTATTTT. Translated, it gives CASSSNTRTDTQYF.

This clone was detected once. This sequence joins TRBV4-1 and TRBJ1-2; TRBD1 might be the D (5 bases). The CDR3 spans 13 residues. The V gene lost 2 bases and the J gene lost 5 bases, with 9 bases spanning the gap. The germline V gene encodes CDR1 MGHRA and CDR2 YSYEKL. The CDR3 nucleotides are TGCGCCAGCAGCCAACATCCAGGGTATGGCTACACCTTC. It yields the protein CASSQHPGYGYTF.

The gene calls are TRBV2 and TRBJ1-5; D unresolved. The V and J ends lost 6 bases and 0 bases respectively, with 9 bases between them. Germline CDR1 reads SNHLY; CDR2 reads FYNNEI. CDR3 length: 14 amino acids. In DNA form, the CDR3 reads TGTGCCAGCAGATCCCGACCTAGCAATCAGCCCCAGCATTTT. Protein sequence: CASRSRPSNQPQHF.

The DNA for the CDR3 is TGTGCCAGCAGCTTAGATTTGGACAGCTACGAGCAGTACTTC. It specifies CASSLDLDSYEQYF. The chain is built from TRBV11-2 and TRBJ2-7; tentatively, D is TRBD1 (6 bases). Germline-derived CDR1 and CDR2 are SGHAT and FQNNGV. Trimming removed 0 bases from V and 3 bases from J, with 9 bases in between. The CDR3 extends over 14 amino acids.

This chain uses TRBV12-5 with TRBJ2-7; D is possibly TRBD1 (6 bases). Germline V gene data show CDR1 as LGHNT and CDR2 as FRNRAP. The CDR3 covers 13 residues. The CDR3 DNA follows: TGTGCATGCCGGGACACAAGTACCTACGAGCAGTACTTC. Protein sequence: CACRDTSTYEQYF.

This clone was seen just once. This chain connects TRBV10-2 to TRBJ2-7; tentative D call: TRBD2 (7 bases). Germline assignment: CDR1 WSHSY and CDR2 SAAADI. V lost 2 bases and J lost 2, with 16 bases in between. The CDR3 contains 16 residues. Written as DNA, the CDR3 is TGCGCCAGCAGTGAGCCGGGGGGCATCAGGGCCTACGAGCAGTACTTC. This translates into CASSEPGGIRAYEQYF.

The chain couples TRBV10-2 to TRBJ2-7; D might be TRBD1 (5 bases). Trimming shortened V by 8 bases and J by 4 bases, and 9 bases separated the two germline ends. Germline CDR1 WSHSY, CDR2 SAAADI. This CDR3 has 11 amino acids. CDR3 protein: CASADSYEQYF. In nucleotides, the CDR3 is TGCGCCAGCGCTGACAGTTACGAGCAGTACTTC.

This clone has just one count. This chain connects TRBV4-1 to TRBJ1-3, with D possibly being TRBD1 (5 bases). Germline CDR1 MGHRA, CDR2 YSYEKL. Trimming pared 0 bases from V and 1 base from J, leaving 10 bases between. The CDR3 runs to 16 residues. In DNA, the CDR3 is TGCGCCAGCAGCCAAGAAAGGGACGGGTCTGGAAACACCATATATTTT. This encodes CASSQERDGSGNTIYF.